This is a list of T cell receptor beta chains from one sample in a study of control samples from healthy donors and cancer patients. Assay: immunoSEQ multiplex PCR; the TCRdb copy retains only in-frame clones and omits some. The sample has around 110,000 clones, 85% to 90% seen once. Sequencing was carried out using PBMCs. These TCRs come from a woman aged 45 to 65 with colorectal cancer. The CDR3 runs from the conserved cysteine through the conserved F or W. A D gene is named only where the DNA matches it firmly. Clone size is given for some rows only: seen once, a few or many times, or a class if the clone is expanded.

v_gene: TRBV19; abundance: NA; d_gene: NA; j_gene: TRBJ1-1; CDR3aa: CASSIDLATNTEAFF; CDR3nt: TGTGCCAGTAGTATAGATCTTGCGACGAACACTGAAGCTTTCTTT
v_gene: TRBV20-1; abundance: NA; d_gene: NA; j_gene: TRBJ2-3; CDR3aa: CSAGGSGYGWAQYF; CDR3nt: TGCAGTGCTGGTGGATCGGGATACGGTTGGGCGCAGTATTTT
v_gene: TRBV19; abundance: NA; d_gene: NA; j_gene: TRBJ1-4; CDR3aa: CASSPGLVVANEKLFF; CDR3nt: TGTGCCAGTAGTCCAGGACTAGTGGTTGCTAATGAAAAACTGTTTTTT
v_gene: TRBV24-1; abundance: NA; d_gene: TRBD2; j_gene: TRBJ2-1; CDR3aa: CATAAPGTSGGWGEQFF; CDR3nt: TGTGCCACCGCTGCCCCCGGGACTAGCGGGGGGTGGGGTGAGCAGTTCTTC
v_gene: TRBV19; abundance: NA; d_gene: NA; j_gene: TRBJ1-2; CDR3aa: CASSIQGGSSVSYGYTF; CDR3nt: TGTGCCAGTAGTATTCAGGGTGGAAGTAGCGTGAGCTATGGCTACACCTTC
v_gene: TRBV12-5; abundance: NA; d_gene: TRBD2; j_gene: TRBJ2-3; CDR3aa: CASGLSGRAPQYF; CDR3nt: TGTGCTAGTGGTTTGTCCGGGAGGGCCCCGCAGTATTTT
v_gene: TRBV18; abundance: NA; d_gene: NA; j_gene: TRBJ1-1; CDR3aa: CASSGPPAPEAFF; CDR3nt: TGTGCCAGCTCGGGACCGCCGGCGCCTGAAGCTTTCTTT
v_gene: TRBV20-1; abundance: NA; d_gene: NA; j_gene: TRBJ2-7; CDR3aa: CSATTEYEQYF; CDR3nt: TGCAGTGCTACAACAGAATACGAGCAGTACTTC
v_gene: TRBV28; abundance: NA; d_gene: NA; j_gene: TRBJ1-1; CDR3aa: CASSRPDGPNTEAFF; CDR3nt: TGTGCCAGCAGCCGCCCGGACGGCCCGAACACTGAAGCTTTCTTT
v_gene: TRBV18; abundance: NA; d_gene: NA; j_gene: TRBJ1-1; CDR3aa: CASSTRQQNTEAFF; CDR3nt: TGTGCCAGCTCAACCCGACAGCAGAACACTGAAGCTTTCTTT
v_gene: TRBV12-3/TRBV12-4; abundance: NA; d_gene: NA; j_gene: TRBJ1-2; CDR3aa: CASSSGVLGGYTF; CDR3nt: TGTGCCAGCAGTTCGGGCGTATTAGGGGGCTACACCTTC
v_gene: TRBV28; abundance: NA; d_gene: NA; j_gene: TRBJ2-7; CDR3aa: CATTGLSYEQYF; CDR3nt: TGTGCCACCACGGGACTCAGCTACGAGCAGTACTTC
v_gene: TRBV5-8; abundance: once; d_gene: NA; j_gene: TRBJ2-3; CDR3aa: CASSPPTDTQYF; CDR3nt: TGTGCCAGCAGCCCACCCACAGATACGCAGTATTTT
v_gene: TRBV5-6; abundance: NA; d_gene: NA; j_gene: TRBJ1-1; CDR3aa: CASSLTLGTEAFF; CDR3nt: TGTGCCAGCAGCTTGACCCTGGGGACAGAAGCTTTCTTT
v_gene: TRBV2; abundance: NA; d_gene: NA; j_gene: TRBJ1-1; CDR3aa: CASEQDNMNTEAFF; CDR3nt: TGTGCCAGCGAGCAGGACAACATGAACACTGAAGCTTTCTTT
v_gene: TRBV10-1; abundance: NA; d_gene: TRBD2; j_gene: TRBJ2-1; CDR3aa: CASSESREGLNEQFF; CDR3nt: TGCGCCAGCAGTGAGTCGCGGGAGGGCCTCAATGAGCAGTTCTTC
v_gene: TRBV2; abundance: NA; d_gene: NA; j_gene: TRBJ2-2; CDR3aa: CASGPRFGELFF; CDR3nt: TGTGCCAGCGGACCCCGGTTCGGGGAGCTGTTTTTT
v_gene: TRBV2; abundance: NA; d_gene: NA; j_gene: TRBJ1-3; CDR3aa: CASRGLAAGNTIYF; CDR3nt: TGTGCCAGCAGAGGACTGGCGGCAGGAAACACCATATATTTT